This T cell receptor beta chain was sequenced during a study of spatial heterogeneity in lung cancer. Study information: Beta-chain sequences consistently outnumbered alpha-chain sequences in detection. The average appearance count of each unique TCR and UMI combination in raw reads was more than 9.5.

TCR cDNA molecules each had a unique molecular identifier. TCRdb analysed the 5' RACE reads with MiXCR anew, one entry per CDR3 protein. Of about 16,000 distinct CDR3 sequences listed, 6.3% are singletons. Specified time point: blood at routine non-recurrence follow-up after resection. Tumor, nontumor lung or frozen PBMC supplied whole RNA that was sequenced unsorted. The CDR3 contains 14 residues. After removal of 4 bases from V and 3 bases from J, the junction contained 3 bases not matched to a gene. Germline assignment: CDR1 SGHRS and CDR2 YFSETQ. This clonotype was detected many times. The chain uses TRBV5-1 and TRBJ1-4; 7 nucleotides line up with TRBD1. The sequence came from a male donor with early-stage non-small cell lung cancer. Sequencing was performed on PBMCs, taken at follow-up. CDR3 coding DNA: TGCGCCAGCAGCAGGGACAGAGCTAATGAAAAACTGTTTTTT. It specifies CASSRDRANEKLFF.